Listed here are 26 T cell receptor beta chains from one sample, sequenced in a study of tissue T cells after allogeneic stem cell transplantation. Time point reported: mouse harvest day 7 after allogeneic transplant. Tail vein injection delivered 10^7 T-cell-depleted bone marrow cells and 10^6 splenic CD5+ T cells. The protocol was immunoSEQ multiplex PCR, while the TCRdb copy is restricted to in-frame clones and leaves out a portion. This sample has roughly 7,500 clones; 45% to 65% occur once, and the top ten carry 9% to 15%. Sequencing used lymph node tissue. These receptors all stem from a female BALB/c mouse given C57BL/6 T cells with graft-versus-host disease after an allogeneic hematopoietic cell transplant.

This clone ranks as medium-sized (0.01 to 0.1%). Genes and germline come from the mouse. The read ends 1 residue before the CDR3 terminus; that terminus is restored from the germline J gene. The J gene is TRBJ2-7, the V gene TRBV3; D not certain. The CDR3 spans 13 residues. Trimming removed 0 bases from V and 4 bases from J, with 7 bases in between. Germline V gene lookup returns CDR1 SNHLY and CDR2 FYNGKV (reference sequence). Incomplete CDR3 DNA: TGTGCCAGCAGCTTAGCGCCAGGATATGAACAGTAC. Translated: CASSLAPGYEQY. The entire CDR3 reads CASSLAPGYEQYF.

Worth noting for this clone: Mouse names are used for the genes. The read halts 1 residue ahead of the CDR3 end, with the missing end drawn from the germline J gene. The genes are TRBV3 and TRBJ1-3; the D gene is possibly TRBD1 (5 bases). V dropped 1 base and J dropped 3 bases, with 10 bases sitting between them. This CDR3 comprises 15 residues. Germline lookup yields CDR1 SNHLY and CDR2 FYNGKV (reference sequence). This chain's CDR3 is CASSLGRALGNTLYF. The sequenced CDR3 bases are TGTGCCAGCAGCTTAGGCAGGGCGCTTGGAAATACGCTCTAT.

To note about this clone: Genes and germline come from the mouse. The read ends 1 residue shy of where the CDR3 ends; the end is completed using the germline J gene. The chain employs TRBV23 and TRBJ2-1; the table's TRBD2 call for D was not verified on the DNA. The germline V gene encodes CDR1 KGHTA and CDR2 FQNQQP. The CDR3 consists of 14 residues. The DNA read from the CDR3 is TGCTCCAGCAGGCCTGGGTATAACTATGCTGAGCAGTTC. Amino acid sequence: CSSRPGYNYAEQF. The CDR3 reads in full as CSSRPGYNYAEQFF.

Points on this clone: Gene names are mouse gene names. Read sequence stops 1 residue before the CDR3 end, and the germline J gene provides the missing end. The J gene is TRBJ1-1, the V gene TRBV4, with D unclear. Germline V gene sequence: CDR1 LGHDT, CDR2 YNNKQL (reference sequence). This CDR3 has 13 amino acids. V lost 3 bases and J 1 base, leaving 6 bases between the germline ends. The CDR3 DNA, read in part, is TGTGCCAGCAGCTACGGCAGAAACACAGAAGTCTTC. This sequence encodes CASSYGRNTEVF. The entire CDR3 sequence reads CASSYGRNTEVFF.

On this clone itself: The gene names given are mouse names. The read stops 1 residue short of the end of the CDR3; the missing end is completed from the germline J gene. V and J are TRBV3 and TRBJ1-5, with a tentative D call TRBD1 (6 bases). Germline-derived CDR1 and CDR2 are SNHLY and FYNGKV (reference sequence). The CDR3 sequence is 13 residues long. The V end was cut by 6 bases, the J end by 0 bases, with 6 bases between. The CDR3 bases that were read are TGTGCCAGCAGGGACAGTAACAACCAGGCTCCGCTT. Its protein is CASRDSNNQAPL. The whole CDR3 sequence is CASRDSNNQAPLF.

Notes on this clone: The genes and germline here are from mouse. The read ends 1 residue early relative to the CDR3; the germline J gene fills the gap. This chain joins TRBV26 and TRBJ2-3; D remains ambiguous. This CDR3 has 11 amino acids. V dropped 0 bases and J dropped 8 bases, with 3 bases sitting between them. Germline V gene data show CDR1 as KGHPV and CDR2 as FQNQEV (reference sequence). CDR3 region: CASSLSGTLYF. The sequenced part of the CDR3 DNA is TGTGCCAGCAGTCTGTCGGGAACGCTGTAT.

As regards this clone: The genes and germline here are from mouse. The CDR3 end falls 1 residue outside the read, so it is completed with the germline J gene. The chain links TRBV15 to TRBJ1-5, with D perhaps matching TRBD1 (6 bases). The CDR3 consists of 13 residues. Trimming removed 6 bases from V and 4 bases from J, with 10 bases in between. Germline CDR1 SGHND, CDR2 FRSKSL. CDR3 DNA (partial): TGTGCCAGCAGCCGGGACAAAAACCAGGCTCCGCTT. Amino acids: CASSRDKNQAPL. The full-length CDR3 reads as CASSRDKNQAPLF.

This clone was detected a few times. Each gene name is a mouse one. The CDR3 region is CASSLSGKDTQYF. The covered CDR3 bases are TGTGCCAGCAGTCTGTCTGGAAAAGACACCCAGTAC. This sequence joins TRBV26 and TRBJ2-5; D uncertain. The read terminates 1 residue ahead of where the CDR3 ends, so the germline J gene completes it. Germline V gene lookup returns CDR1 KGHPV and CDR2 FQNQEV (reference sequence). The length of the CDR3 is 13 residues. V dropped 0 bases and J dropped 4 bases, with 5 bases sitting between them. Complete variable domain (other parts from reference TRBV26 and TRBJ2-5): NSKVIQTPRYLVKGQGQKAKMRCIPEKGHPVVFWYQQNKNNEFKFLINFQNQEVLQQIDMTEKRFSAECPSNSPCSLEIQSSEAGDSALYLCASSLSGKDTQYFGPGTRLLVL.

In regard to this clone: These gene names are mouse names. The read terminates 1 residue before the CDR3 end, so the remaining end is supplied by the germline J gene. The V and J genes are TRBV26 and TRBJ2-7; possible D gene TRBD1, 6 bases. The CDR3 extends over 13 amino acids. The germline gives CDR1 KGHPV, CDR2 FQNQEV (reference sequence). Deletions cut 5 bases from V and 3 bases from J, with 11 bases between. CDR3 bases read: TGTGCCAGCAGTAGGGACACCTTCTATGAACAGTAC. Encoded protein: CASSRDTFYEQY. The full CDR3 protein is CASSRDTFYEQYF. The variable domain in full, with the rest retrieved from reference TRBV26 and TRBJ2-7, is NSKVIQTPRYLVKGQGQKAKMRCIPEKGHPVVFWYQQNKNNEFKFLINFQNQEVLQQIDMTEKRFSAECPSNSPCSLEIQSSEAGDSALYLCASSRDTFYEQYFGPGTRLTVL.

Worth noting for this clone: Mouse germline and gene names are used. The read gets to within 1 residue of the CDR3 end, and the germline J gene fills in the rest. V gene TRBV12-2 combines with J gene TRBJ2-4; no firm D call. The CDR3 length is 13 residues. V lost 4 bases, J lost 0 bases, and 7 bases lay in between. CDR1 is SGHLS and CDR2 is HYDKME in the germline V gene. The CDR3 is CASSQASQNTLYF. CDR3 DNA, as far as it was read: TGTGCCAGCTCCCAAGCTAGTCAAAACACCTTGTAC.

This clone rates as medium-sized (0.01 to 0.1%). Germline and genes here are mouse. The CDR3 is cut off 1 residue early in the read; its end comes from the germline J gene. The chain recombines TRBV20 with TRBJ2-7; D not certain. The V end lost 0 bases, the J end lost 0 bases, and 6 bases lay between the germline ends. CDR3 length: 13 amino acids. In germline, CDR1 is GFQATS, CDR2 STVNSAI. Incomplete CDR3 DNA: TGTGGTGCTAGGGATGGGAGCTCCTATGAACAGTAC. It codes for CGARDGSSYEQY. The whole CDR3 protein is CGARDGSSYEQYF.

This clone occurred a few times. Genes and germline are mouse. The read stops 1 residue short of the end of the CDR3; the missing end is completed from the germline J gene. The chain is built from TRBV13-2 and TRBJ2-7; 10 positions match TRBD2. The CDR3 loop spans 16 amino acids. CDR1 and CDR2 from the germline V gene are NNHNN and SYGAGS (reference sequence). V trimming: 1 base; J trimming: 0 bases; junction bases outside the gene matches: 4. The CDR3 sequence: CASGDRTGGRSYEQYF. The part of the CDR3 DNA that was read is TGTGCCAGCGGTGATAGGACTGGGGGCCGCTCCTATGAACAGTAC.

Remarks on this clone: All gene names here are mouse names. The read is 1 residue too short to cover the CDR3 end, so that end is filled in from the germline J gene. This chain uses TRBV1 with TRBJ1-6; 9 bases align to TRBD1. TRBJ1-6 is annotated as an ORF whose role is uncertain. The junction had 4 bases not matched to a gene; V was cut back by 3 bases and J by 4 bases. Germline loops: CDR1 NSQYPW, CDR2 LRSPGD (reference sequence). The CDR3 contains 16 residues. CDR3 protein: CTCSAEGQGYNSPLYF. The part of the CDR3 DNA that was read is TGCACCTGCAGTGCTGAGGGACAGGGATATAATTCGCCCCTCTAC.

To note about this clone: Any gene name here is a mouse gene name. The CDR3 end is not reached by the read, which stops 1 residue before it; the germline J gene fills it in. The rearrangement joins TRBV29 to TRBJ1-5; D ambiguous. V lost 8 bases, J lost 2 bases, and 10 bases lay in between. The germline gives CDR1 MSHET, CDR2 SYDVDS. CDR3 size: 13 residues. CDR3 residues: CASSRQDNQAPLF. CDR3 DNA (partial): TGTGCTAGCTCCCGGCAGGACAACCAGGCTCCGCTT.

A few counts support this clone. Genes here carry mouse names. The CDR3 is cut off 1 residue early in the read; its end comes from the germline J gene. This chain uses TRBV16 with TRBJ1-1; D is unresolved. The CDR3 is made up of 15 amino acids. Germline V gene lookup returns CDR1 SGHSA and CDR2 FRNQAP. V was trimmed by 0 bases and J by 2 bases, leaving 10 bases between them. CDR3: CASSLEFLDNTEVFF. The CDR3 bases that were read are TGTGCAAGCAGCTTAGAGTTCCTGGACAACACAGAAGTCTTC. Using reference TRBV16 and TRBJ1-1 for the parts outside the CDR3, the full variable domain is NAGVIQTPRHKVTGKGQEATLWCEPISGHSAVFWYRQTIVQGLEFLTYFRNQAPIDDSGMPKERFSAQMPNQSHSTLKIQSTQPQDSAVYLCASSLEFLDNTEVFFGKGTRLTVV.

To note about this clone: The listed genes are named as in mouse. Read coverage stops 1 residue before the CDR3 terminus; the germline J gene supplies the remainder. The chain uses TRBV16 and TRBJ2-3, with D hard to call. V was cut by 0 bases and J by 0 bases, with 4 bases left in between. The CDR3 length is 14 residues. Germline CDR1 SGHSA, CDR2 FRNQAP. CDR3 region: CASSLESSAETLYF. CDR3 DNA (partial): TGTGCAAGCAGCTTAGAATCTAGTGCAGAAACGCTGTAT.

On this clone: Gene labels here are mouse ones. The read is 1 residue too short to cover the CDR3 end, so that end is filled in from the germline J gene. The rearrangement links TRBV5 to TRBJ1-6, with 9 bases aligning to TRBD1. TRBJ1-6 qualifies as an ORF whose function is uncertain. After removal of 4 bases from V and 3 bases from J, the junction contained 1 base not matched to a gene. The V gene's germline CDR1 is LGHNA and CDR2 YNLKQL (reference sequence). The CDR3 extends over 15 amino acids. CDR3 region: CASSRDRDYNSPLYF. CDR3 DNA (partial): TGTGCCAGCAGCCGGGACAGGGACTATAATTCGCCCCTCTAC.

As for this clone: Mouse names are used for the genes. The read terminates 1 residue before the CDR3 end, so the remaining end is supplied by the germline J gene. This chain connects TRBV31 to TRBJ2-7; D is undetermined. The CDR3 is made up of 10 amino acids. CDR1 and CDR2 from the germline V gene are GKSSPN and SITVG. Trimming cost V 0 bases and J 7 bases, with 4 bases left between them. CDR3 DNA (partial): TGTGCCTGGAGTCTCACGGAACAGTAC. Protein: CAWSLTEQY. The CDR3, in full, reads CAWSLTEQYF.

The table lists this clone with a few counts. Gene names refer to mouse genes. Read sequence stops 1 residue before the CDR3 end, and the germline J gene provides the missing end. The chain joins TRBV12-1 to TRBJ1-3; maybe TRBD1 (5 bases). Germline V gene lookup returns CDR1 SGHSN and CDR2 HYEKVE. The CDR3 is made up of 14 amino acids. The germline V and J ends were trimmed by 0 bases and 1 base, with 6 bases remaining between them. CDR3 residues: CASSLGQSGNTLYF. The CDR3 bases that were read are TGTGCCAGCTCTCTCGGACAATCTGGAAATACGCTCTAT.

On this clone itself: Gene labels here are mouse ones. The missing CDR3 end, 1 residue past where the read stops, is filled in from the germline J gene. The rearrangement joins TRBV26 to TRBJ2-7; 7 nucleotides line up with TRBD1. The junction had 3 bases not matched to a gene; V was cut back by 4 bases and J by 0 bases. The V gene's germline CDR1 is KGHPV and CDR2 FQNQEV (reference sequence). This CDR3 contains 14 residues. The sequenced part of the CDR3 DNA is TGTGCCAGCAGTCGGGGACAGCTCTCCTATGAACAGTAC. This translates into CASSRGQLSYEQY. In full, the CDR3 is CASSRGQLSYEQYF.

This clone was observed a few times. Any gene name here is a mouse gene name. CDR3 DNA, as far as it was read: TGTGCCAGCAGCCAAGAGAGGCCCTATGAACAGTAC. Its translation: CASSQERPYEQY. The CDR3 in its entirety is CASSQERPYEQYF. The rearrangement joins TRBV5 to TRBJ2-7; D is unresolved. The CDR3 extends 1 residue past the end of the read, so its final part is completed from the germline J gene. V was shortened by 0 bases and J by 2 bases, with 5 bases between the two germline ends. The CDR3 sequence is 13 residues long. Per the germline V gene, CDR1 is LGHNA and CDR2 is YNLKQL (reference sequence).

A word on this clone: Here the gene names and germline are mouse. Read data end 1 residue before the CDR3 end; the end is taken from the germline J gene. The genes are TRBV13-2 and TRBJ2-5, with no clear D. Germline lookup yields CDR1 NNHNN and CDR2 SYGAGS (reference sequence). Deletions cut 1 base from V and 0 bases from J, with 3 bases between. CDR3 length: 13 residues. The DNA read from the CDR3 is TGTGCCAGCGGTGATAGTAACCAAGACACCCAGTAC. As protein: CASGDSNQDTQY. The CDR3, in full, reads CASGDSNQDTQYF.

In the case of this clone: Gene labels here are mouse ones. The DNA ends 1 residue before the CDR3 does, and the rest of the CDR3 is filled in from the germline J gene. V usage is TRBV16 and J usage is TRBJ1-4; D is unclear. CDR1 and CDR2 (germline): SGHSA, FRNQAP. With 0 bases removed from V and 5 bases from J, the gap between germline ends came to 7 bases. The CDR3 consists of 14 residues. The CDR3 loop reads CASSLETANERLFF. CDR3 DNA (partial): TGTGCAAGCAGCTTAGAAACCGCAAACGAAAGATTATTT.

A word on this clone: Mouse germline and gene names are used. The CDR3 end falls 1 residue outside the read, so it is completed with the germline J gene. This rearrangement joins TRBV29 to TRBJ1-1; a possible D gene is TRBD1 (5 bases). CDR1 and CDR2 from the germline V gene are MSHET and SYDVDS. This CDR3 has 12 residues. Trimming left V 8 bases short and J 4 bases short, with 11 bases between. The CDR3 here is CASQDISTEVFF. CDR3 DNA, as far as it was read: TGTGCTAGCCAGGACATATCCACAGAAGTCTTC.

To note about this clone: The gene names given are mouse names. This chain's CDR3 is CASSLVQGPYEQYF. The covered CDR3 bases are TGTGCAAGCAGCTTAGTGCAGGGCCCTTATGAACAGTAC. The V call is TRBV16, the J call TRBJ2-7, with D possibly being TRBD1 (5 bases). The CDR3 end is not reached by the read, which stops 1 residue before it; the germline J gene fills it in. The CDR3 is made up of 14 amino acids. Germline CDR1 and CDR2: SGHSA and FRNQAP. Trimming left V 1 base short and J 4 bases short, with 11 bases between. The full variable domain, in which reference TRBV16 and TRBJ2-7 provide the parts outside the CDR3, is NAGVIQTPRHKVTGKGQEATLWCEPISGHSAVFWYRQTIVQGLEFLTYFRNQAPIDDSGMPKERFSAQMPNQSHSTLKIQSTQPQDSAVYLCASSLVQGPYEQYFGPGTRLTVL.

Concerning this clone itself: Gene and germline names: mouse. The CDR3 goes on 1 residue after the read ends, and that part is filled in from the germline J gene. The chain is built from TRBV12-2 and TRBJ2-1, with D perhaps matching TRBD1 (6 bases). From germline, CDR1 is SGHLS and CDR2 HYDKME. Trimming left V 0 bases short and J 2 bases short, with 7 bases between. The CDR3 runs 14 residues. The CDR3 sequence: CASSLGTYYAEQFF. Incomplete CDR3 DNA: TGTGCCAGCTCTCTCGGGACATACTATGCTGAGCAGTTC.